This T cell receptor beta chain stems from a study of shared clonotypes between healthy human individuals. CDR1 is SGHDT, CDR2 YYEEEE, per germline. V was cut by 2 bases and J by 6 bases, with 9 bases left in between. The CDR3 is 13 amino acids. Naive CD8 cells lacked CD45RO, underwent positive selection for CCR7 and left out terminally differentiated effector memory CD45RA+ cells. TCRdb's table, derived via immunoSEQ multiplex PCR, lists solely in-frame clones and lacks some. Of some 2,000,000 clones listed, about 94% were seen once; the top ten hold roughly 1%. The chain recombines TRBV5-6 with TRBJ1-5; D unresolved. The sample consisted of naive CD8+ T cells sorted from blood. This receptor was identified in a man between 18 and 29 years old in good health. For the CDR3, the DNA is TGTGCCAGCAGCTTCTCGCACGGTCAGCCCCAGCATTTT. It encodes CASSFSHGQPQHF.